The text below deals with one T cell receptor (beta chain). Its antigen remains unknown. This CDR3 region has 14 residues. Germline assignment: CDR1 SGHNT and CDR2 YENEEA. The entry originates in a study of T cells expressing NK-cell markers. Study results and limitations: Uncertainty persisted over the HCMV specificity of expanded NKG2C+ T cell clones.

After re-calling the 5' RACE reads, TCRdb lists one entry per CDR3 protein, DNA absent. In total, the table holds 550,000 to 600,000 distinct CDR3 sequences. Sequencing was carried out using blood T cells: a sorted CD56 or NKG2C T cell subset, CD4+ or CD8+ T cells, or bulk PBMC T cells (not recorded which). The source is a man aged 18 to 30 in good health. The chain is built from TRBV11-3 and TRBJ1-1. The CDR3 is CASSSWTTNTEAFF.